These 18 T cell receptor beta chains were all obtained from the same sample, sequenced in a study of shared clonotypes between healthy human individuals. Profiling relied on immunoSEQ multiplex PCR, and the TCRdb table lists in-frame clones only, not all of them. This sample has some 1.5 million clones, with approximately 98% found just once. The sample was naive CD4+ T cells sorted from blood. Indicated subset: CD45RA+ positively selected. All receptors derive from a man younger than 45 in good health.

The genes are TRBV29-1 and TRBJ2-3, with D uncertain. V lost 5 bases, J lost 2 bases, and 11 bases lay in between. The germline V gene encodes CDR1 SQVTM and CDR2 ANQGSEA. The CDR3 consists of 13 residues. This chain's CDR3 is CSVSTRHTDTQYF. The CDR3 DNA follows: TGCAGCGTTTCTACGAGACACACAGATACGCAGTATTTT.

For this clone: Mismatch with germline at one junction end may stem from a read error. The rearrangement joins TRBV7-6 to TRBJ2-7; 7 bases map to TRBD2. This CDR3 has 14 amino acids. Germline lookup yields CDR1 SGHVS and CDR2 FNYEAQ. The CDR3: CASSSAPRAGSVFF. For the CDR3, the DNA is TGTGCCAGCAGCTCGGCTCCCCGAGCGGGGTCTGTTTTCTTC.

This rearrangement joins TRBV28 to TRBJ1-5; no reliable D call. Germline V lookup: CDR1 MDHEN, CDR2 SYDVKM. Trimming shortened V by 1 base and J by 0 bases, and 10 bases separated the two germline ends. The CDR3 consists of 16 residues. The CDR3 nucleotides read TGTGCCAGCAGTTTATCTTCCCAGTATAGCAATCAGCCCCAGCATTTT. Its translation: CASSLSSQYSNQPQHF.

The chain has TRBV6-1 and TRBJ1-1; D not certain. Trimming shortened V by 3 bases and J by 1 base, and 15 bases separated the two germline ends. The CDR3 is 16 amino acids. Germline V gene lookup returns CDR1 MNHNS and CDR2 SASEGT. CDR3 amino acids: CASSDGPTASNTEAFF. CDR3 DNA: TGTGCCAGCAGTGACGGTCCAACGGCCTCGAACACTGAAGCTTTCTTT.

The chain couples TRBV30 to TRBJ2-3, with 11 bases that match TRBD2. The CDR3 covers 16 residues. Germline loops: CDR1 GTSNPN, CDR2 SVGIG (reference sequence). Unmatched junction bases numbered 12, after V lost 7 bases and J lost 3 bases. DNA for the CDR3: TGTGCCTTGGAGCGACTAGCGGGAAGGAGAACAGATACGCAGTATTTT. It translates to CALERLAGRRTDTQYF. The whole variable domain, filled in from reference TRBV30 and TRBJ2-3, reads SQTIHQWPATLVQPVGSPLSLECTVEGTSNPNLYWYRQAAGRGLQLLFYSVGIGQISSEVPQNLSASRPQDRQFILSSKKLLLSDSGFYLCALERLAGRRTDTQYFGPGTRLTVL.

The rearrangement uses TRBV5-1 and TRBJ2-1; no reliable D call. V lost 2 bases and J lost 0, with 12 bases in between. The CDR3 contains 16 residues. The germline gives CDR1 SGHRS, CDR2 YFSETQ. The CDR3 nucleotides are TGCGCCAGCAGCTTTGGTCGGAAAAGCTCCTACAATGAGCAGTTCTTC. Amino acids: CASSFGRKSSYNEQFF. Full variable domain (missing parts from reference TRBV5-1 and TRBJ2-1): KAGVTQTPRYLIKTRGQQVTLSCSPISGHRSVSWYQQTPGQGLQFLFEYFSETQRNKGNFPGRFSGRQFSNSRSEMNVSTLELGDSALYLCASSFGRKSSYNEQFFGPGTRLTVL.

The J gene is TRBJ1-5, the V gene TRBV15; no firm D call. CDR3 length equals 16 residues. The germline V gene has CDR1 LNHNV and CDR2 YYDKDF (reference sequence). Trimming pared 1 base from V and 0 bases from J, leaving 10 bases between. CDR3 in amino acids: CATSRGGEYSNQPQHF. In DNA, the CDR3 is TGTGCCACCAGCAGAGGTGGCGAGTATAGCAATCAGCCCCAGCATTTT.

With respect to this clone: Different DNA sequences within this sample yield the same CDR3. The chain has TRBV11-3 and TRBJ2-3, with D possibly being TRBD1 (5 bases). The CDR3 is 13 amino acids. V was pared by 4 bases and J by 6 bases, with 11 bases between. Germline V gene lookup returns CDR1 SGHNT and CDR2 YENEEA. DNA of the CDR3: TGTGCCAGCAGCTCAAGGGGTGGGGATACGCAGTATTTT. Its protein product is CASSSRGGDTQYF. Variable domain in full (rest from reference TRBV11-3 and TRBJ2-3): EAGVVQSPRYKIIEKKQPVAFWCNPISGHNTLYWYLQNLGQGPELLIRYENEEAVDDSQLPKDRFSAERLKGVDSTLKIQPAELGDSAVYLCASSSRGGDTQYFGPGTRLTVL.

The chain links TRBV28 to TRBJ2-1; the match to TRBD2 covers 12 bases. The CDR3 covers 15 residues. Looked up from germline, CDR1 is MDHEN and CDR2 is SYDVKM. With 6 bases clipped from V and 4 bases from J, the junction kept 4 bases outside the gene matches. DNA of the CDR3: TGTGCCAGCAGACTAGCGGGAGGTTTTTACAATGAGCAGTTCTTC. This sequence encodes CASRLAGGFYNEQFF.

The genes are TRBV28 and TRBJ2-1; weak D call: TRBD2 (6 bases). Germline CDR1 MDHEN, CDR2 SYDVKM. V lost 5 bases to trimming and J lost 6 bases, with 14 bases between them. CDR3 size: 14 residues. CDR3 nucleotide sequence: TGTGCCAGCAGTCTCAGGGACTTTCCCAATGAGCAGTTCTTC. This gives the protein CASSLRDFPNEQFF.

This clone has only one observation. The chain employs TRBV14 and TRBJ2-3; D is undetermined. This CDR3 has 17 amino acids. From germline, CDR1 is SGHDN and CDR2 FVKESK. Trimming shortened V by 1 base and J by 6 bases, and 20 bases separated the two germline ends. CDR3 region: CASSQVESARGIDTQYF. The CDR3 DNA reads TGTGCCAGCAGCCAAGTAGAATCGGCGCGTGGGATTGATACGCAGTATTTT.

The chain uses TRBV14 and TRBJ2-2; a weak D match, TRBD2 (6 bases). Germline V lookup: CDR1 SGHDN, CDR2 FVKESK. The CDR3 loop spans 15 amino acids. Deletions cut 4 bases from V and 5 bases from J, with 14 bases between. Here the CDR3 DNA reads TGTGCCAGCAGCCCGACTAGTATCTTTACCGGGGAGCTGTTTTTT. Translating gives CASSPTSIFTGELFF.

The V gene is TRBV25-1, the J gene TRBJ2-1; tentative D call: TRBD2 (5 bases). Trimming left V 2 bases short and J 5 bases short, with 13 bases between. CDR3 size: 15 residues. Germline V CDR1 and CDR2: MGHDK, SYGVNS. The CDR3 region has the DNA TGTGCCAGCAGTGAAACCGAACTAGAGAACAATGAGCAGTTCTTC. This translates into CASSETELENNEQFF.

The count of this clone is one. CDR3 residues: CASSTDFSYSYEQYF. CDR3 bases: TGTGCCAGCAGCACAGACTTCAGTTACTCCTACGAGCAGTACTTC. The chain has TRBV7-8 and TRBJ2-7; no definite D call. The CDR3 has 15 residues. The germline V and J ends were trimmed by 5 bases and 0 bases, with 14 bases remaining between them. Germline CDR1 and CDR2: SGHVS and FQNEAQ.

V and J are TRBV6-5 and TRBJ2-7; 10 bases fit TRBD1. V trimming: 4 bases; J trimming: 6 bases; junction bases outside the gene matches: 12. The CDR3 extends over 16 amino acids. Germline CDR1 MNHEY, CDR2 SVGAGI. The DNA for the CDR3 is TGTGCCAGCAGTTCCCCGGGGGGACAGGGGTTTTTCGAGCAGTACTTC. Amino acids: CASSSPGGQGFFEQYF.

The CDR3 nucleotides read TGCGCCAGCAGCTTAAACCCAGGGGGCGGTGTCTATGGCTACACCTTC. It encodes CASSLNPGGGVYGYTF. The V gene is TRBV5-1, the J gene TRBJ1-2; 8 bases are shared with TRBD1. V dropped 2 bases and J dropped 4; count of bases not matched to a gene: 10. Germline CDR1 reads SGHRS; CDR2 reads YFSETQ. The CDR3 extends over 16 amino acids.

The chain carries TRBV11-1 and TRBJ2-7; weak D call: TRBD1 (6 bases). Germline loops: CDR1 SGHAT, CDR2 FQDESV (reference sequence). CDR3 length equals 17 residues. V was cut by 5 bases and J by 3 bases, with 23 bases left in between. CDR3 protein: CASSSSNPQVGGYEQYF. CDR3 sequence (DNA): TGTGCCAGCAGCAGCTCCAACCCACAGGTAGGGGGCTACGAGCAGTACTTC. The full variable domain, in which reference TRBV11-1 and TRBJ2-7 provide the parts outside the CDR3, is EAEVAQSPRYKITEKSQAVAFWCDPISGHATLYWYRQILGQGPELLVQFQDESVVDDSQLPKDRFSAERLKGVDSTLKIQPAELGDSAMYLCASSSSNPQVGGYEQYFGPGTRLTVT.

The chain uses TRBV27 and TRBJ2-6; no definite D call. This CDR3 has 15 amino acids. Trimming pared 6 bases from V and 1 base from J, leaving 10 bases between. Germline CDR1 is MNHEY and CDR2 is SMNVEV (reference sequence). CDR3 coding DNA: TGTGCCAGCAGCCCGCGGTTTTCTGGGGCCAACGTCCTGACTTTC. It specifies CASSPRFSGANVLTF.